This record covers a single TCR beta chain. The sample comes from a study of blood T cell repertoires in COVID-19. Study-level background: Researchers got acute and convalescent COVID-19 samples from the United States, Italy and Spain.

Original processing methods: Reference gene primer amplification in the assay estimated nucleated cell counts. Using immunoSEQ multiplex PCR, the repertoire was profiled, and TCRdb retains in-frame clones only, with some absent. That table furnishes V, J and clone size, whereas the DNA furnished D and trimming. The data hold about 170,000 clones, with about 86% observed a single time. Sequencing used peripheral blood. This TCR was sampled from a woman between 65 and 79 years old who had recovered from COVID-19.

In nucleotides, the CDR3 is TGTGCCAGCAGTGAACGGCCCCCAGGGGGCGGCACTGAAGCTTTCTTT. It specifies CASSERPPGGGTEAFF. The chain links TRBV2 to TRBJ1-1, with 8 bases lining up with TRBD1. The CDR3 runs 16 residues. V lost 2 bases to trimming and J lost 4 bases; unmatched junction nucleotides: 9. In germline, CDR1 is SNHLY, CDR2 FYNNEI.